This entry concerns a single T cell receptor (beta chain). What antigen it recognizes has not been identified. No qualities accompany the bases; no much larger clone lies one base away. Its CDR3 holds 14 amino acids, cysteine through phenylalanine. The sequence is cut down to CDR3 DNA, 42 bases in frame from base 1. CDR1 SGHDT and CDR2 YYEEEE are derived from the germline V gene. Ends trimmed: V by 4 bases, J by 7 bases; bases unmatched to a gene: 6. These data come from a study of T cell changes during pregnancy in multiple sclerosis (dated by TCRdb to the late 2010s). For the study in its entirety: The study examined how the T cell repertoire changed over the course of pregnancy in women with multiple sclerosis.

Preparation of the library involved the immunoSEQ multiplex PCR assay. This immuneACCESS table, as held by TCRdb, lists in-frame sequences with V and J called but not all clones. Of the missing ones, under half trace to an unresolved V gene in checked studies; the others have no known cause. Here the sample has 30,000 to 45,000 clones; about 91% occur a single time. The top ten constitute approximately 0.45% of the sample. This receptor was obtained from a female donor with multiple sclerosis, enrolled in a pregnancy study. Here the sequenced sample was CD4+ T cells from peripheral blood mononuclear cells, taken after pregnancy. The rearrangement combines TRBV5-6 with TRBJ2-7; 12 middle bases align to TRBD2. The nucleotide sequence is given as TGTGCCAGCAGCCCTCTAGCGGGGGGGCAAGAGCAGTACTTC. Its protein reads: CASSPLAGGQEQYF.